One and the same sample provided the 22 T cell receptor beta chains below, sequenced in a study of Graves' ophthalmopathy and Graves' hyperthyroidism (dated by TCRdb to between 2017 and 2018). Sequenced using an Illumina HiSeq 2000. For repertoire sequencing, the TCR beta CDR3 regions were amplified from RNA transcripts. The first round of RT-PCR was done with HTBI primers and the Qiagen OneStep RT-PCR kit, and was followed by a second round of multiplex PCR, then size selection and purification. TCRdb reran the public reads through fastp at Q25 and MiXCR, keeping productive beta chains. Identical CDR3 protein sequences are pooled into one entry, listed with their most common genes and DNA. The sample contains about 550,000 distinct CDR3 sequences, roughly 40% of them found a single time. Clones ranked in the top ten supply 3.5% to 5% of the sample. Sequences were obtained from peripheral blood or thyroid tissue (not recorded which). The receptors shown here come from an adult man with Graves' hyperthyroidism.

There are a few counts of this clonotype. The chain is built from TRBV3-1 and TRBJ2-5, with D possibly being TRBD1 (6 bases). Germline V gene lookup returns CDR1 LGHDT and CDR2 YNNKEL (reference sequence). Trimming removed 4 bases from V and 1 base from J, with 13 bases in between. This CDR3 is 15 amino acids long. The CDR3 sequence: CASSRSTGPQETQYF. The CDR3 bases are TGTGCCAGCAGCCGCTCAACAGGGCCCCAAGAGACCCAGTACTTC.

In this sample, this clonotype turned up once. A read error may explain this, as a much larger clone is one base away. This rearrangement joins TRBV10-3 to TRBJ1-3; a possible D gene is TRBD1 (6 bases). V was clipped by 11 bases and J by 0 bases, with 20 bases between them. The CDR3 has 16 amino acids. Germline V CDR1 and CDR2: ENHRY, SYGVKD. The CDR3 region is CARRPRTATSGNTIYF. In DNA form, the CDR3 reads TGTGCCCGCAGACCCCGGACAGCAACCTCTGGAAACACCATATATTTT.

J is TRBJ2-1 and V is TRBV4-2; D is unclear. This CDR3 is 16 amino acids long. V lost 0 bases and J 0 bases, leaving 9 bases between the germline ends. In germline, CDR1 is LGHNA, CDR2 YNFKEQ. The DNA for the CDR3 is TGTGCCAGCAGCCAAGATCCAGTCAGCTCCTACAATGAGCAGTTCTTC. Amino acid sequence: CASSQDPVSSYNEQFF.

This clonotype was observed a single time. J is TRBJ1-4 and V is TRBV29-1, with a possible D match to TRBD1 (5 bases). The CDR3 contains 12 residues. Trimming removed 3 bases from V and 8 bases from J, with 10 bases in between. Germline V gene lookup returns CDR1 SQVTM and CDR2 ANQGSEA. The CDR3 DNA reads as TGCAGCGTTGATGCCAGGGACGAAAAACTGTTTTTT. Translation gives CSVDARDEKLFF. Supplemented by reference TRBV29-1 and TRBJ1-4, the full variable domain reads SAVISQKPSRDICQRGTSLTIQCQVDSQVTMMFWYRQQPGQSLTLIATANQGSEATYESGFVIDKFPISRPNLTFSTLTVSNMSPEDSSIYLCSVDARDEKLFFGSGTQLSVL.

The V call is TRBV24-1, the J call TRBJ2-5; D is unresolved. Near its end, the DNA agrees better with TRBJ2-1, so the J call may be wrong. The V gene's germline CDR1 is KGHDR and CDR2 SFDVKD. The CDR3 covers 12 residues. DNA for the CDR3: TGTGCCACCAGTGATTTACATAATGAGCAGTTCTTC. It codes for CATSDLHNEQFF.

There are a few counts of this clonotype. This sequence joins TRBV11-2 and TRBJ1-1, with 8 nucleotides matching TRBD1. This CDR3 is 15 amino acids long. From germline, CDR1 is SGHAT and CDR2 FQNNGV. The trim removed 2 bases at V and 4 bases at J, leaving 6 bases unmatched. The CDR3 loop reads CASSLQGAAPTEAFF. The CDR3 bases are TGTGCCAGCAGCTTACAGGGGGCAGCGCCCACTGAAGCTTTCTTT.

This clonotype was found many times. The chain has TRBV19 and TRBJ2-7, with TRBD1 as a possible D gene (6 bases). V gave up 1 base and J gave up 3 bases, with 13 bases separating them. The germline V gene has CDR1 LNHDA and CDR2 SQIVND (reference sequence). CDR3 size: 15 residues. In DNA, the CDR3 is TGTGCCAGTAGTATAGTGGCAGGGGACCGCTACGAGCAGTACTTC. Its protein is CASSIVAGDRYEQYF.

This clonotype was picked up many times. The CDR3 reads CSAPGDSTEAFF. The DNA of the CDR3 is TGCAGTGCTCCCGGGGACAGCACTGAAGCTTTCTTT. This chain joins TRBV20-1 and TRBJ1-1; 7 nucleotides align to TRBD1. Germline V gene data show CDR1 as DFQATT and CDR2 as SNEGSKA (reference sequence). This CDR3 contains 12 residues. Germline trimming cut 5 bases from V and 4 bases from J; bases unmatched to any gene: 4.

In this sample, this clonotype turned up a few times. V gene TRBV3-1 combines with J gene TRBJ1-2; D gene uncertain. The V gene's germline CDR1 is LGHDT and CDR2 YNNKEL (reference sequence). The CDR3 runs 14 residues. Trimming stripped 2 bases from V and 0 bases from J, with 7 bases between. The CDR3 DNA reads TGTGCCAGCAGCCAATTGAGAGCTAACTATGGCTACACCTTC. It specifies CASSQLRANYGYTF.

This sequence joins TRBV7-9 and TRBJ1-3; D is undetermined. Germline CDR1 is SEHNR and CDR2 is FQNEAQ (reference sequence). Trimming took 4 bases from V and 1 from J, leaving 11 bases between them. The CDR3 extends over 15 amino acids. The DNA of the CDR3 is TGTGCCAGCAGCTCCGCGGACCGATCTGGAAACACCATATATTTT. The encoded protein is CASSSADRSGNTIYF.

This clonotype has a handful of counts. The rearrangement uses TRBV7-8 and TRBJ2-7, with TRBD1 identical over 8 bases. The trim removed 6 bases at V and 3 bases at J, leaving 7 bases unmatched. This CDR3 comprises 14 residues. The germline gives CDR1 SGHVS, CDR2 FQNEAQ. For the CDR3, the DNA is TGTGCCAGCAGTCCAGGGGGCAATCTCTACGAGCAGTACTTC. It specifies CASSPGGNLYEQYF. Together with reference TRBV7-8 and TRBJ2-7, the CDR3 gives the full variable domain: GAGVSQSPRYKVAKRGQDVALRCDPISGHVSLFWYQQALGQGPEFLTYFQNEAQLDKSGLPSDRFFAERPEGSVSTLKIQRTQQEDSAVYLCASSPGGNLYEQYFGPGTRLTVT.

With regard to this clonotype: A much larger clone is a single base away; this may be a read error. This sequence joins TRBV12-3 or TRBV12-4 and TRBJ1-4; D is ambiguous. The CDR3 is 16 residues long. CDR3 residues: CASSFAGGGNNEELFF. The CDR3 DNA reads TGTGCCAGCAGTTTCGCCGGCGGAGGAAATAATGAAGAACTGTTTTTT.

The chain employs TRBV2 and TRBJ1-1; unclear D gene. The CDR3 covers 13 residues. The germline CDR1 and CDR2 sequences are SNHLY and FYNNEI. V lost 8 bases and J lost 11, with 21 bases in between. This CDR3 reads CASGQSLPSMAFF. In DNA, the CDR3 is TGTGCCAGCGGCCAGTCCCTTCCCTCCATGGCTTTCTTT.

This clonotype was observed at least ten times. The rearrangement uses TRBV20-1 and TRBJ2-2, with 8 bases fitting TRBD1. The V segment lost 4 bases and the J segment 4 bases; nucleotides outside the gene matches: 8. The length of the CDR3 is 15 residues. CDR1 DFQATT and CDR2 SNEGSKA come from the germline V gene (reference sequence). The CDR3 is CSAKRTGTGTGELFF. In DNA, the CDR3 is TGCAGTGCTAAGAGGACAGGGACGGGCACCGGGGAGCTGTTTTTT.

Ten or more counts support this clonotype. This rearrangement joins TRBV3-1 to TRBJ1-2; tentative D call: TRBD1 (5 bases). CDR1 and CDR2 from the germline V gene are LGHDT and YNNKEL (reference sequence). Between the trimmed V and J ends, which lost 0 bases and 2 bases, there was a span of 7 bases. This CDR3 region has 14 residues. The CDR3 protein is CASSQEYRNYGYTF. The CDR3 region has the DNA TGTGCCAGCAGCCAAGAGTACAGGAACTATGGCTACACCTTC.

In this sample, this clonotype turned up once. The gene calls are TRBV7-9 and TRBJ2-1, with D perhaps TRBD2 (5 bases). The CDR3 is 19 residues long. Germline CDR1 and CDR2: SEHNR and FQNEAQ (reference sequence). Trimming removed 1 base from V and 2 bases from J, with 21 bases in between. CDR3 sequence: CASSLEAASRLKTYNEQFF. For the CDR3, the DNA is TGTGCCAGCAGCTTAGAAGCGGCCTCCAGACTTAAGACCTACAATGAGCAGTTCTTC.

Many counts were recorded for this clonotype. The V gene is TRBV10-3, the J gene TRBJ1-5; tentatively, D is TRBD1 (6 bases). The CDR3 has 13 amino acids. CDR1 and CDR2 (germline): ENHRY, SYGVKD. Trimming took off 3 bases at V and 6 bases at J, with 9 bases between the two ends. CDR3 in DNA: TGTGCCATCAGTGAAACAGGGACTCAGCCCCAGCATTTT. Translated: CAISETGTQPQHF.

The count of this clonotype is one. The CDR3 loop reads CASSLSPGVGNTIYF. As DNA, the CDR3 is TGTGCCAGCAGTTTATCTCCAGGAGTGGGAAACACCATATATTTT. The chain carries TRBV28 and TRBJ1-3; D is unclear. With 1 base removed from V and 4 bases from J, the gap between germline ends came to 11 bases. Germline V gene sequence: CDR1 MDHEN, CDR2 SYDVKM. This CDR3 has 15 residues.

This clonotype was detected ten times or more. This chain links TRBV5-1 with TRBJ1-1; D remains ambiguous. Trimming left V 0 bases short and J 4 bases short, with 10 bases between. This CDR3 is built from 14 residues. Germline loops: CDR1 SGHRS, CDR2 YFSETQ. Written as DNA, the CDR3 is TGCGCCAGCAGCTTGGTCGGGGTTGGCACTGAAGCTTTCTTT. Translated, it gives CASSLVGVGTEAFF.

A few counts support this clonotype. J is TRBJ2-7 and V is TRBV7-6; possibly TRBD2 for D (7 bases). The V end lost 1 base, the J end lost 7 bases, and 29 bases lay between the germline ends. Germline V gives CDR1 SGHVS, CDR2 FNYEAQ. The CDR3 totals 19 residues. As DNA, the CDR3 is TGTGCCAGCAGCTTAGGGAGGATGGGGGGGCCGGGGGCAACGGGGGAGCAGTACTTC. Its protein product is CASSLGRMGGPGATGEQYF.

V is TRBV20-1 and J is TRBJ2-5; weak D call: TRBD2 (6 bases). V lost 6 bases and J 3 bases, leaving 14 bases between the germline ends. Per germline, CDR1 DFQATT and CDR2 SNEGSKA (reference sequence). The length of the CDR3 is 13 residues. In DNA, the CDR3 is TGCAGTGCCCCGGGACTTGTAGAAGAGACCCAGTACTTC. It yields the protein CSAPGLVEETQYF.

This clonotype was recorded at least ten times. This chain joins TRBV6-6 and TRBJ2-5; possibly TRBD2 for D (6 bases). Germline CDR1 and CDR2: MNHNY and SVGAGI (reference sequence). The CDR3 loop spans 15 amino acids. Trimming stripped 6 bases from V and 1 base from J, with 15 bases between. The CDR3, as DNA: TGTGCCAGCAGCGACAGACGACTAGTCCAAGAGACCCAGTACTTC. Residues: CASSDRRLVQETQYF.